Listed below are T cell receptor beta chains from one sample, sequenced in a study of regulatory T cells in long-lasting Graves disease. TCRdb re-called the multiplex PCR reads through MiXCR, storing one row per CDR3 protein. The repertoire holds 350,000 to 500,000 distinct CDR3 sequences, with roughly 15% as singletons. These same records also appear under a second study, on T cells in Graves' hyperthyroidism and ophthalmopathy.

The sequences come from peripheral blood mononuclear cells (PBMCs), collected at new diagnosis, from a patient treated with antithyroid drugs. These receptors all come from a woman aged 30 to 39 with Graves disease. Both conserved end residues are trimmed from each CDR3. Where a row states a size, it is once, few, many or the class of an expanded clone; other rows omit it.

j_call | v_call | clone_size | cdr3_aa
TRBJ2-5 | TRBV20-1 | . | STTRGAGGPAQY
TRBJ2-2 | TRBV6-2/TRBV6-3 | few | ASSRTTSGAGELF
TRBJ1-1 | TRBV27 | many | ASSWDGDTEAF
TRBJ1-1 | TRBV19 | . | ASSIQGYTEAF
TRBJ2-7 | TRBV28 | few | ASTRTGVQY
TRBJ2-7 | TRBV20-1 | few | SARTPQGYEQY
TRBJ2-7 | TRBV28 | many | ASRARSTYEQY
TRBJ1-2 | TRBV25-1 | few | ASSEFRGSGYT
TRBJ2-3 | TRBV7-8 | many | ASSSRTSGYTDTQY
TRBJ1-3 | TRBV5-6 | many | ASSARGLGNTIY
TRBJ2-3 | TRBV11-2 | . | ASRFGRGGADTQY
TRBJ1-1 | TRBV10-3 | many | AISLTGGLVRAEAF
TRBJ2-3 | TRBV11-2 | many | ASSLLAGGPDTQY
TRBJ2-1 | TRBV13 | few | ASSPGLTSYNEQF
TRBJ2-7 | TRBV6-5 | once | ASSYSTSAYEQY
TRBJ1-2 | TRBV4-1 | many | ASSRGHTYGYT
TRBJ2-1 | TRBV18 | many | ASSPGRAAVNEQF
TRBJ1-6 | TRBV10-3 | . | AISTDRGFSPLH
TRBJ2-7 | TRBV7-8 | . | ASSLAVQTPTYEQY
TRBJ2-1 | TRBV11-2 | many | ASSFVDRTKVF
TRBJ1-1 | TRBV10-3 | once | AISVQGNTEAF
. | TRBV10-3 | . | AISGQFNFQETQY
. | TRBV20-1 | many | SAATPARGTQY
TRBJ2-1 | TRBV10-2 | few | ASSVLRLAGEQF
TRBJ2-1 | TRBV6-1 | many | ASSEIRALGDEQF
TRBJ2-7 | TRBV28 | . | ASNPRPVGVRNYEQY
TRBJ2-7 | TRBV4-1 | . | ASSQDLRGGEQY
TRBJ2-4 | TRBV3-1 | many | ASSTREHKNIQY
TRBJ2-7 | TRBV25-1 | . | ASSGSGGTEQY
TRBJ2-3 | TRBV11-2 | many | ASSLTSGRGADTQY
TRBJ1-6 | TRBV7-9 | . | ASSLEYGQGAQSGSPLH
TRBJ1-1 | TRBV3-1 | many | ASSLGQGYTDTEAF
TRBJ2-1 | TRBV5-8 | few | ARWTSGRSNEQF
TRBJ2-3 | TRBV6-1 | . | ASYPDWLYTDTQY
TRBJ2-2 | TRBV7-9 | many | ASSLVQANTGELF
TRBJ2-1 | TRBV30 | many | AWSGRRAGGLNEQF
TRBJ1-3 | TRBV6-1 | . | ASTRGDTIY
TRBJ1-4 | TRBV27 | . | ASRGGREKLF
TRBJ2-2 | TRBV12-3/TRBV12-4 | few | ASSQPEAPQVGLF
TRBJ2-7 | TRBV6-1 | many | ASSELTGRGVSSYEQY
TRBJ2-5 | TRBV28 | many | ASTGLAGVVETQY
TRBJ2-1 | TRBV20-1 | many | SARVGTSADNEQF
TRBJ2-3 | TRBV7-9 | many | ASSSLLGSRDTQY
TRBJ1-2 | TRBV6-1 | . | ASSVRQVAHGYT
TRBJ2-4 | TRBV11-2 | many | ASSLGEGIAKNIQY
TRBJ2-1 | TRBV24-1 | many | ATQPGTSGSNEQF
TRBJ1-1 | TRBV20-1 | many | SARRVWDEAF
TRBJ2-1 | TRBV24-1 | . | ATSDSGRAPNEQF
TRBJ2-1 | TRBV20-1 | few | SAAPGTSNEQF
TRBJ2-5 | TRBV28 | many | ASRLRDRGKAQY
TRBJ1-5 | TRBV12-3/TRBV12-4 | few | ASSFSIYSNQPQH
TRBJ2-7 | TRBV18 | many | ASSPLQSFEQY
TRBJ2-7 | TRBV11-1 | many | ASSLGGGNSYEQY